The clone carrying this T cell receptor beta chain came up once. What it recognizes is unknown. The CDR3 contains 13 residues. Trimming removed 3 bases at V and 4 bases at J, with 10 bases between. Germline values: CDR1 SGHTS, CDR2 YDEGEE. Rearranged V-D-J TRB sequences were amplified with a mixed TRB-A/B primer pool. TCRdb re-called the multiplex PCR reads with MiXCR, one entry per CDR3 protein. The sample holds about 11,000 distinct CDR3 sequences, just under 30% seen once. Peripheral blood genomic DNA, not sorted cells or RNA, was the template. The sample is drawn from a study of T cell repertoires in aging, cancer and after chemotherapy. Study as a whole: Healthy donor repertoires were recorded over several months to years and showed clear clonal overlap. Findings and caveats of the study: Rebound thymic output was suggested by rising median generation probability during chemotherapy in each cancer cohort. Untreated cancer patients had significantly lower blood TCR diversity than age-matched healthy donors.

The receptor's source is a human donor in good health. The specimen was blood. This chain joins TRBV5-8 and TRBJ2-5, with no clear D. The CDR3 DNA sequence: TGTGCCAGCAGCTCAAGGTCCGGAGAGACCCAGTACTTC. It codes for CASSSRSGETQYF.